Presented here are 4 T cell receptor beta chains from one specimen sequenced in a study of blood T cells in healthy people across ages. Alongside a J-beta primer mix, a sample-barcoded 5' primer served in a second PCR lasting about 7 to 11 cycles. MiXCR, run by TCRdb on the 5' RACE reads, gives a single entry per CDR3 protein. The sample records hundreds of thousands of distinct CDR3 sequences, 58% being singletons. The sample comprised blood. All receptors derive from a man aged 30 to 39 in good health.

V gene TRBV25-1 combines with J gene TRBJ2-5; D not certain. The V and J ends lost 1 base and 3 bases respectively, with 9 bases between them. Germline loops: CDR1 MGHDK, CDR2 SYGVNS. The CDR3 is 14 amino acids. The CDR3 DNA follows: TGTGCCAGCAGTGAATTAGTACTTAAAGAGACCCAGTACTTC. This encodes CASSELVLKETQYF.

V and J are TRBV12-3 or TRBV12-4 and TRBJ2-3; D is unclear. V shed 2 bases and J shed 2 bases, with 8 bases lying between them. There are 14 residues in the CDR3. CDR3 bases: TGTGCCAGCAGTTTATCGGTATTCACAGATACGCAGTATTTT. It specifies CASSLSVFTDTQYF.

This chain joins TRBV30 and TRBJ1-5, with D perhaps matching TRBD1 or TRBD2 (6 bases each). Judging by the DNA end, TRBJ2-3 fits better; the J call may be wrong. Germline V CDR1 and CDR2: GTSNPN, SVGIG (reference sequence). The CDR3 loop spans 14 amino acids. CDR3 amino acids: CAWTLKGGNQPQYF. CDR3 coding DNA: TGTGCCTGGACCTTAAAGGGGGGCAATCAGCCCCAGTATTTT.

In its sample, this clonotype was seen a few times. The rearrangement uses TRBV27 and TRBJ1-4; 9 bases match TRBD1. In germline, CDR1 is MNHEY, CDR2 SMNVEV (reference sequence). This CDR3 contains 18 residues. V was clipped by 6 bases and J by 0 bases; unmatched bases: 11. CDR3 DNA: TGTGCCAGCAGACCCGGGACAGGGCTTGTTGCAACTAATGAAAAACTGTTTTTT. Its translation: CASRPGTGLVATNEKLFF. The full variable domain, with the rest looked up from reference TRBV27 and TRBJ1-4, is EAQVTQNPRYLITVTGKKLTVTCSQNMNHEYMSWYRQDPGLGLRQIYYSMNVEVTDKGDVPEGYKVSRKEKRNFPLILESPSPNQTSLYFCASRPGTGLVATNEKLFFGSGTQLSVL.